The 20 T cell receptor beta chains below come from one sample, sequenced in a study of shared clonotypes between healthy human individuals. The repertoire was sequenced with immunoSEQ multiplex PCR; TCRdb's copy has only in-frame clones and lacks some. The repertoire holds some 450,000 clones, with more than 70% as singletons. The material sequenced was PBMCs. The receptor set was obtained from a woman aged 40 to 55 in good health. Some clones in this sample may be carry-over from other donors' samples.

The gene calls are TRBV7-8 and TRBJ1-3; maybe TRBD1 (6 bases). The CDR3 is 16 amino acids. V was pared by 1 base and J by 2 bases, with 12 bases between. CDR1 is SGHVS and CDR2 is FQNEAQ in the germline V gene. CDR3 nucleotides: TGTGCCAGCAGCTTAGGTACAGGGTACCCTGGAAACACCATATATTTT. It encodes CASSLGTGYPGNTIYF.

The chain joins TRBV5-1 to TRBJ1-5; TRBD1 might be the D (6 bases). Trimming stripped 6 bases from V and 0 bases from J, with 10 bases between. Germline assignment: CDR1 SGHRS and CDR2 YFSETQ. The CDR3 is made up of 14 amino acids. CDR3 bases: TGCGCCAGCACTCCACAGGGTAGCAATCAGCCCCAGCATTTT. Translating it yields CASTPQGSNQPQHF.

A note on this clone: A read error may be the cause here, since a much bigger clone is one base away. The DNA of the CDR3 is TGTGCCATCAGTGAGTCGGGGGCAGATACGCAGTATTTT. Residues: CAISESGADTQYF. This sequence joins TRBV10-3 and TRBJ2-3; D is possibly TRBD1 or TRBD2 (5 bases each). The CDR3 loop spans 13 amino acids. Germline loops: CDR1 ENHRY, CDR2 SYGVKD. V was cut by 0 bases and J by 4 bases, with 5 bases left in between.

CDR3 amino acids: CASSPRTANTEAFF. The CDR3, as DNA: TGTGCCAGCTCACCTAGGACAGCTAACACTGAAGCTTTCTTT. V usage is TRBV18 and J usage is TRBJ1-1, with D possibly matching TRBD1 (6 bases). CDR3 size: 14 residues. CDR1 is KGHSH and CDR2 is LQKENI in the germline V gene. Trimming cost V 3 bases and J 2 bases, with 10 bases left between them.

The chain combines TRBV10-3 with TRBJ1-3, with D perhaps TRBD1 (6 bases). Germline CDR1 reads ENHRY; CDR2 reads SYGVKD. V was cut by 4 bases and J by 0 bases, with 10 bases left in between. The CDR3 totals 15 residues. CDR3 DNA: TGTGCCATCAGTGGGGGGGGGCGCTCTGGAAACACCATATATTTT. Its protein is CAISGGGRSGNTIYF.

The chain has TRBV4-1 and TRBJ2-5, with 7 bases that match TRBD2. V shed 4 bases, J shed 2 bases, and the junction held 10 bases outside the gene matches. From germline, CDR1 is MGHRA and CDR2 YSYEKL. CDR3 size: 16 residues. CDR3 in amino acids: CASSRTQGLWQETQYF. The CDR3 DNA reads TGCGCCAGCAGCCGGACCCAGGGACTATGGCAAGAGACCCAGTACTTC.

This clone has only a few counts. The chain employs TRBV2 and TRBJ1-5; D is uncertain. CDR1 is SNHLY and CDR2 is FYNNEI in the germline V gene. The CDR3 is made up of 16 amino acids. V lost 4 bases, J lost 0 bases, and 13 bases lay in between. The chain's CDR3 is CASSVGQSYSNQPQHF. CDR3 DNA: TGTGCCAGCAGTGTCGGGCAGAGCTATAGCAATCAGCCCCAGCATTTT.

Note on this clone: This likely reflects a read error, since a far larger clone is one base away. This chain connects TRBV30 to TRBJ2-6; D is possibly TRBD1 (5 bases). Trimming removed 8 bases from V and 0 bases from J, with 8 bases in between. Germline V lookup: CDR1 GTSNPN, CDR2 SVGIG (reference sequence). The CDR3 is 13 amino acids. The CDR3 sequence is CARDSSGANVLTF. The CDR3 DNA sequence: TGTGCCAGAGACAGCTCTGGGGCCAACGTCCTGACTTTC.

Only one count was recorded for this clone. This chain uses TRBV11-2 with TRBJ2-1; D is undetermined. The CDR3 sequence is 11 residues long. Per germline, CDR1 SGHAT and CDR2 FQNNGV. V was clipped by 5 bases and J by 8 bases, with 7 bases between them. The CDR3 coding sequence is TGTGCCAGCAGCCCCTTTGATGAGCAGTTCTTC. This codes for CASSPFDEQFF. The full variable domain, in which reference TRBV11-2 and TRBJ2-1 provide the parts outside the CDR3, is EAGVAQSPRYKIIEKRQSVAFWCNPISGHATLYWYQQILGQGPKLLIQFQNNGVVDDSQLPKDRFSAERLKGVDSTLKIQPAKLEDSAVYLCASSPFDEQFFGPGTRLTVL.

V and J are TRBV29-1 and TRBJ1-2; D is possibly TRBD1 (6 bases). Trimming left V 6 bases short and J 4 bases short, with 15 bases between. The CDR3 length is 13 residues. From germline, CDR1 is SQVTM and CDR2 ANQGSEA. CDR3 DNA: TGCAGCGTCGGAGGGGGAATGGGCTATGGCTACACCTTC. It translates to CSVGGGMGYGYTF.

The chain has TRBV27 and TRBJ2-7; no clear D. This CDR3 spans 16 amino acids. Germline CDR1 is MNHEY and CDR2 is SMNVEV (reference sequence). Between the trimmed V and J ends, which lost 0 bases and 5 bases, there was a span of 17 bases. CDR3 in amino acids: CASSLSPVPPGHEQYF. CDR3 DNA: TGTGCCAGCAGTTTATCCCCCGTGCCTCCGGGCCACGAGCAGTACTTC.

The chain uses TRBV7-5 and TRBJ1-4. TRBV7-5 is given as a pseudogene. The CDR3 length is 17 residues. Written as DNA, the CDR3 is TGTGCCAGAAGCTCTACCTCCCGGACGGGGGTAGGAGAAAAACTGTTTTTT. It codes for CARSSTSRTGVGEKLFF.

Worth noting for this clone: This sequence is one base from a far larger clone and is likely a read error. Other DNA sequences from this sample encode an identical CDR3 as well. V gene TRBV5-4 combines with J gene TRBJ2-3, with 7 bases aligning to TRBD1. The CDR3 length is 15 residues. The germline gives CDR1 SGHNT, CDR2 YYREEE (reference sequence). The CDR3 loop reads CASSLGDRSTDTQYF. As DNA, the CDR3 is TGCGCCAGCAGCTTGGGGGACAGAAGCACAGATACGCAGTATTTT.

The count of this clone is one. CDR3 nucleotide sequence: TGTGCCAGCTCACCTATCGGCTCTGTGGAAAAACTGTTTTTT. Translating gives CASSPIGSVEKLFF. The chain joins TRBV18 to TRBJ1-4; no definite D call. There are 14 residues in the CDR3. V was shortened by 3 bases and J by 8 bases, with 13 bases between the two germline ends. Germline CDR1 KGHSH, CDR2 LQKENI.

This sequence joins TRBV11-2 and TRBJ2-1; tentatively, D is TRBD2 (5 bases). Trimming pared 5 bases from V and 0 bases from J, leaving 11 bases between. The CDR3 runs to 15 residues. CDR1 is SGHAT, CDR2 FQNNGV, per germline. CDR3 coding DNA: TGTGCCAGCAGCGAGGGTTTAAGCTCCTACAATGAGCAGTTCTTC. Translation gives CASSEGLSSYNEQFF. The entire variable domain, with the rest obtained from reference TRBV11-2 and TRBJ2-1, is as follows: EAGVAQSPRYKIIEKRQSVAFWCNPISGHATLYWYQQILGQGPKLLIQFQNNGVVDDSQLPKDRFSAERLKGVDSTLKIQPAKLEDSAVYLCASSEGLSSYNEQFFGPGTRLTVL.

The chain recombines TRBV28 with TRBJ2-7; D is possibly TRBD2 (6 bases). V gave up 6 bases and J gave up 1 base, with 16 bases separating them. From germline, CDR1 is MDHEN and CDR2 SYDVKM. The CDR3 extends over 15 amino acids. The CDR3 DNA follows: TGTGCCAGCAGCTCTGTTGGGACTTTTTCCTACGAGCAGTACTTC. The encoded protein is CASSSVGTFSYEQYF.

This clone was recorded a few times. A far larger clone is one nucleotide away, so this likely arose from a read error. Other DNA sequences of this sample code for an identical CDR3. The chain carries TRBV4-1 and TRBJ1-1; no definite D call. V was trimmed by 1 base and J by 11 bases, leaving 20 bases between them. This CDR3 contains 15 residues. CDR1 is MGHRA and CDR2 is YSYEKL in the germline V gene. The CDR3 DNA is TGCGCCAGCAGCCAAGGTCTAGCGGGTAAGGGTGAGGCTTTCTTT. This codes for CASSQGLAGKGEAFF.

This rearrangement joins TRBV5-1 to TRBJ2-3; 8 positions agree with TRBD2. This CDR3 region has 17 residues. Germline assignment: CDR1 SGHRS and CDR2 YFSETQ. V gave up 2 bases and J gave up 4 bases; unmatched junction bases: 12. The CDR3 protein is CASSFPAGAPGADTQYF. CDR3 DNA: TGCGCCAGCAGCTTTCCAGCGGGAGCCCCGGGGGCAGATACGCAGTATTTT.

This rearrangement joins TRBV7-7 to TRBJ2-5; TRBD2 matches at 8 bases. CDR1 is SSHAT and CDR2 is FNYEAQ in the germline V gene (reference sequence). The CDR3 consists of 13 residues. The junction had 0 bases not matched to a gene; V was cut back by 1 base and J by 5 bases. The CDR3 DNA is TGTGCCAGCAGCTTAGGACTAGCGGAGACCCAGTACTTC. This translates into CASSLGLAETQYF.

This clone was observed a handful of times. This chain links TRBV28 with TRBJ2-2, with 11 bases matching TRBD1. The CDR3 sequence is 16 residues long. Germline V gives CDR1 MDHEN, CDR2 SYDVKM. The trim removed 3 bases at V and 5 bases at J, leaving 5 bases unmatched. CDR3 in amino acids: CASSFGQGALTGELFF. The CDR3 DNA follows: TGTGCCAGCAGTTTCGGACAGGGGGCATTGACCGGGGAGCTGTTTTTT.